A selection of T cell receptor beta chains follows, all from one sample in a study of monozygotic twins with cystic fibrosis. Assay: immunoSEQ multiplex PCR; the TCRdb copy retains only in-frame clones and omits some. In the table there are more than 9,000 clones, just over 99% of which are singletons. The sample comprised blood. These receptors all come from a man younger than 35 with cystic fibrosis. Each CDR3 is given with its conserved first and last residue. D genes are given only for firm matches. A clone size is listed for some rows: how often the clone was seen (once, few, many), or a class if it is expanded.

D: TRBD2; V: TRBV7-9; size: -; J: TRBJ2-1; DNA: TGTGCCAGCAGCTCCCCGGGACTATCCTACAATGAGCAGTTCTTC; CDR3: CASSSPGLSYNEQFF
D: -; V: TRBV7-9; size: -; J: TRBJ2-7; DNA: TGTGCCAGCAGCTTACCCGGGCCTTACGAGCAGTACTTC; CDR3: CASSLPGPYEQYF
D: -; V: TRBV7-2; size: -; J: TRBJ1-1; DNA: TGTGCCAGCAGCGGCCAGGGGAGGAACACTGAAGCTTTCTTT; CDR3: CASSGQGRNTEAFF
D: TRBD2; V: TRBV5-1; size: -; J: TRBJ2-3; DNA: TGCGCCAGCAGCCCGCCGGGCGCGGGGGGCACAGATACGCAGTATTTT; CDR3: CASSPPGAGGTDTQYF
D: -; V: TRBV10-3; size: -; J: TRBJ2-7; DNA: TGTGCCATCAGTTACTCGATCGACAGAGCCTCCTACGAGCAGTACTTC; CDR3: CAISYSIDRASYEQYF
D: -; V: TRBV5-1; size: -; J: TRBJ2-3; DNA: TGCGCCAGCAGCTCCGGGGGTAAAGATACGCAGTATTTT; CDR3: CASSSGGKDTQYF
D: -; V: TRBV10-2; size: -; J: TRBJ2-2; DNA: TGCGCCAGCAGTTTCCCCGGGGAGCTGTTTTTT; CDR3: CASSFPGELFF
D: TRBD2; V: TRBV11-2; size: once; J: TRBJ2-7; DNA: TGTGCCAGCAGCCGGACTAGCGGGAGCTCTCCTGGAAACTTC; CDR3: CASSRTSGSSPGNF
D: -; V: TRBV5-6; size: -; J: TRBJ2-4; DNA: TGTGCCAGCAGCTTGACACCAGGGAGTTCGTACTTC; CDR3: CASSLTPGSSYF
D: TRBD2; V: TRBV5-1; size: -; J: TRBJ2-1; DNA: TGCGCCAGCAGTTCGGGGGAGGGTAGCGGGCACTCCTACAATGAGCAGTTCTTC; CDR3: CASSSGEGSGHSYNEQFF
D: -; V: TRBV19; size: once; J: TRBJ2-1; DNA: TGTGCCAGCACCATCACAGGGATAGCTGCCGCCAATGAGCAGTTCTTC; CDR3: CASTITGIAAANEQFF
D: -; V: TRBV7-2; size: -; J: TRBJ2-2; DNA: TGTGCCAGCAGCTTAGTCACGGGGGTAGGGGCCGGGGAGCTGTTTTTT; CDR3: CASSLVTGVGAGELFF
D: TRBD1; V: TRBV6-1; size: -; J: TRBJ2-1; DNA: TGTGCCAGCAGTGAAGGAGCAGGGGGTTCCTACAATGAGCAGTTCTTC; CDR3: CASSEGAGGSYNEQFF
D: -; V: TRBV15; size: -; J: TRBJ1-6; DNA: TGTGCCACCCGCGCGGCCTGGGGGAGGAATTCACCCCTCCACTTT; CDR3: CATRAAWGRNSPLHF
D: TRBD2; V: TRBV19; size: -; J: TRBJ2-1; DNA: TGTGCCAGTAGTACACGAACTAGCGGGATTAACAATGAGCAGTTCTTC; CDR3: CASSTRTSGINNEQFF
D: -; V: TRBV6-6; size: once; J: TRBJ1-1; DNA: TGTGCCAGCAGTTACTCGAGTATTTACAGGAGTACTGAAGCTTTCTTT; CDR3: CASSYSSIYRSTEAFF
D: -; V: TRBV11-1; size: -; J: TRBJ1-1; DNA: TGTGCCAGCAGCCCCCCAGGGAGCACTGAAGCTTTCTTT; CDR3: CASSPPGSTEAFF
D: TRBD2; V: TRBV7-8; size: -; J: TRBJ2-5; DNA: TGTGCCAGCAGCTTAGGCAGAGTAGCGGGAGGGCGGGAGACCCAGTACTTC; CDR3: CASSLGRVAGGRETQYF
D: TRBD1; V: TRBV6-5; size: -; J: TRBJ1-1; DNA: TGTGCCACCCAGCACACCGGGACAGGGAACACTGAAGCTTTCTTT; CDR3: CATQHTGTGNTEAFF
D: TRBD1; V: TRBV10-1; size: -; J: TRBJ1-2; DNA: TGCGCCAGCAGTGATGACAGGGGGTTCTATGGCTACACCTTC; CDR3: CASSDDRGFYGYTF
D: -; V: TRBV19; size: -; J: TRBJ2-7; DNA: TGTGCCAGTAGTATAGTGGCAAGCTCCTACGAGCAGTACTTC; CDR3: CASSIVASSYEQYF
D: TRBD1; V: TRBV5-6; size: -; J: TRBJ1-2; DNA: TGTGCCAGCAGCGTGACCGACAGGGACGGCTACACCTTC; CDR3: CASSVTDRDGYTF
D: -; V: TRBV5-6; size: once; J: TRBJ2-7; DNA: TGTGCCAGCAGCTCACTGTATCATGGGAGCTACGAGCAGTACTTC; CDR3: CASSSLYHGSYEQYF
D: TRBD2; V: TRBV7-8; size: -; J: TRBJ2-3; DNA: TGTGCCAGCAGCTTAACTAGCGGGGGGACAGATACGCAGTATTTT; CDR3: CASSLTSGGTDTQYF
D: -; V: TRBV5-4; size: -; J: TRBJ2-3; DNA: TGTGCCAGCAGCTTGGAGGGTACGCAGTATTTT; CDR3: CASSLEGTQYF
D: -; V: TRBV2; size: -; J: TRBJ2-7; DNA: TGTGCCATAACGGCTCCCGCGCACTTCTACGAGCAGTACTTC; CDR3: CAITAPAHFYEQYF